This T cell receptor beta chain came from a study of T cell responses to AZD1222 COVID-19 vaccine. Study findings and constraints: Without day 14 samples, only post-peak T cell repertoires were studied.

Measured with immunoSEQ multiplex PCR; TCRdb has only the in-frame clones, and not every one. The sample yields 140,000 to 150,000 clones, around 92% seen once. Comment on this clone: Its specificity is unknown.

From germline, CDR1 is ENHRY and CDR2 SYGVKD. The trim removed 4 bases at V and 5 bases at J, leaving 9 bases unmatched. The CDR3 length is 17 residues. Sample: peripheral blood, taken 28 days after the second AZD1222 dose. This chain connects TRBV10-3 to TRBJ2-7; 15 bases line up with TRBD2. The sequence was obtained from an adult who received the AZD1222 COVID-19 vaccine. CDR3 sequence (DNA): TGTGCCATCAGTGGGGACAGGACTAGCGGGAGGGCCCACGAGCAGTACTTC. Translating it yields CAISGDRTSGRAHEQYF.